These 18 T cell receptor beta chains came from one sample sequenced in a study of T cells after somatic rescue of genetic block. The table came from immunoSEQ multiplex PCR; TCRdb's copy has only in-frame clones and leaves some out. The table lists 70,000 or so clones, less than 95% of them singletons. Material for sequencing was peripheral blood mononuclear cells (PBMCs). The receptors derive from a middle-aged man.

V and J are TRBV2 and TRBJ1-5, with D hard to call. CDR1 is SNHLY, CDR2 FYNNEI, per germline. The CDR3 has 15 residues. The germline V and J ends were trimmed by 1 base and 2 bases, with 9 bases remaining between them. The CDR3 nucleotides are TGTGCCAGCAGTGAAGACCCCCCCCGCAATCAGCCCCAGCATTTT. This sequence encodes CASSEDPPRNQPQHF.

The V gene is TRBV5-6, the J gene TRBJ1-2; 9 nucleotides align to TRBD1. CDR3 length: 12 residues. Germline lookup yields CDR1 SGHDT and CDR2 YYEEEE. After removal of 4 bases from V and 5 bases from J, the junction contained 0 bases not matched to a gene. The CDR3, as DNA: TGTGCCAGCAGCGGGACAGGGTATGGCTACACCTTC. Translated: CASSGTGYGYTF.

This chain joins TRBV19 and TRBJ1-1; a possible D gene is TRBD1 (5 bases). V lost 3 bases, J lost 5 bases, and 13 bases lay in between. Germline CDR1 reads LNHDA; CDR2 reads SQIVND (reference sequence). CDR3 size: 14 residues. The CDR3, as DNA: TGTGCCAGTAGTATGGTGGGGGGAGATACTGAAGCTTTCTTT. It encodes CASSMVGGDTEAFF.

The chain couples TRBV5-1 to TRBJ1-4, with 7 bases fitting TRBD1. The CDR3 totals 15 residues. Looked up from germline, CDR1 is SGHRS and CDR2 is YFSETQ. Trimming cost V 4 bases and J 5 bases; bases outside gene matches: 8. CDR3 nucleotide sequence: TGCGCCAGCAGCCCAAGGGACAGCCGGAATGAAAAACTGTTTTTT. Protein sequence: CASSPRDSRNEKLFF.

J is TRBJ1-1 and V is TRBV9; TRBD1 is a possible D gene (6 bases). The germline V gene has CDR1 SGDLS and CDR2 YYNGEE. The CDR3 contains 15 residues. V dropped 4 bases and J dropped 1 base, with 14 bases sitting between them. The CDR3 DNA sequence: TGTGCCAGCAGCCCGAAGGGGGGCCGGAACACTGAAGCTTTCTTT. It specifies CASSPKGGRNTEAFF. The full variable domain, completed using reference TRBV9 and TRBJ1-1, is DSGVTQTPKHLITATGQRVTLRCSPRSGDLSVYWYQQSLDQGLQFLIQYYNGEERAKGNILERFSAQQFPDLHSELNLSSLELGDSALYFCASSPKGGRNTEAFFGQGTRLTVV.

This rearrangement joins TRBV11-3 to TRBJ1-1; D perhaps matches TRBD1 (5 bases). The CDR3 runs 13 residues. V gave up 6 bases and J gave up 2 bases, with 10 bases separating them. Germline lookup yields CDR1 SGHNT and CDR2 YENEEA. The CDR3 nucleotides read TGTGCCAGCAGTCCAAGGGGTAACACTGAAGCTTTCTTT. This codes for CASSPRGNTEAFF.

The chain carries TRBV12-5 and TRBJ2-7, with TRBD1 as a possible D gene (5 bases). V was trimmed by 2 bases and J by 5 bases, leaving 7 bases between them. Germline lookup yields CDR1 LGHNT and CDR2 FRNRAP. The CDR3 has 12 residues. CDR3 DNA: TGTGCTAGTGGTTTGTCCAGGGACGAGCAGTACTTC. Translated: CASGLSRDEQYF. The full variable domain, its missing parts supplied by reference TRBV12-5 and TRBJ2-7, is DARVTQTPRHKVTEMGQEVTMRCQPILGHNTVFWYRQTMMQGLELLAYFRNRAPLDDSGMPKDRFSAEMPDATLATLKIQPSEPRDSAVYFCASGLSRDEQYFGPGTRLTVT.

V is TRBV5-1 and J is TRBJ1-1, with 7 bases matching TRBD1. Germline values: CDR1 SGHRS, CDR2 YFSETQ. The CDR3 runs 14 residues. The ends lost 3 bases at V and 1 base at J; junction bases unmatched: 3. This CDR3 reads CASSSEGANTEAFF. CDR3 bases: TGCGCCAGCAGCTCTGAGGGGGCGAACACTGAAGCTTTCTTT.

This clone was seen only a few times. DNA for the CDR3: TGCGCCAGCAGCTTGTTTATAGGGTTCGAGCAGTACTTC. Protein: CASSLFIGFEQYF. The chain carries TRBV5-1 and TRBJ2-7; D ambiguous. The CDR3 consists of 13 residues. In germline, CDR1 is SGHRS, CDR2 YFSETQ. V was pared by 1 base and J by 6 bases, with 11 bases between.

The V call is TRBV11-2, the J call TRBJ2-7; D not resolved. Trimming shortened V by 0 bases and J by 0 bases, and 12 bases separated the two germline ends. CDR1 is SGHAT, CDR2 FQNNGV, per germline. This CDR3 has 16 residues. As DNA, the CDR3 is TGTGCCAGCAGCTTAGATACCGCCTGGCTCTCCTACGAGCAGTACTTC. Amino acid sequence: CASSLDTAWLSYEQYF.

The chain recombines TRBV6-5 with TRBJ2-5; 7 bases map to TRBD1. Looked up from germline, CDR1 is MNHEY and CDR2 is SVGAGI. Trimming removed 4 bases from V and 3 bases from J; junction bases left unmatched: 8. The CDR3 covers 15 residues. In nucleotides, the CDR3 is TGTGCCAGCAGTTCACCGACAGGGTTCGAAGAGACCCAGTACTTC. Protein sequence: CASSSPTGFEETQYF.

Only one count was recorded for this clone. The V and J genes are TRBV5-1 and TRBJ2-3, with 7 bases identical to TRBD2. With 4 bases clipped from V and 4 bases from J, the junction kept 9 bases outside the gene matches. The CDR3 runs to 15 residues. Germline-derived CDR1 and CDR2 are SGHRS and YFSETQ. CDR3 DNA: TGCGCCAGCAGCACCGCGGCGGGAGTACCAGATACGCAGTATTTT. It translates to CASSTAAGVPDTQYF. Together with reference TRBV5-1 and TRBJ2-3, the CDR3 gives the full variable domain: KAGVTQTPRYLIKTRGQQVTLSCSPISGHRSVSWYQQTPGQGLQFLFEYFSETQRNKGNFPGRFSGRQFSNSRSEMNVSTLELGDSALYLCASSTAAGVPDTQYFGPGTRLTVL.

The rearrangement joins TRBV6-6 to TRBJ1-6, with 7 bases identical to TRBD1. V was pared by 5 bases and J by 7 bases, with 8 bases of the junction left unmatched. CDR1 and CDR2 (germline): MNHNY, SVGAGI (reference sequence). The length of the CDR3 is 15 residues. The CDR3 nucleotides read TGTGCCAGCAGTCAACGACAGGGAGGCAATTCACCCCTCCACTTT. Its translation: CASSQRQGGNSPLHF.

V gene TRBV2 combines with J gene TRBJ2-1; D is uncertain. The CDR3 spans 13 residues. Germline CDR1 reads SNHLY; CDR2 reads FYNNEI. V was trimmed by 5 bases and J by 5 bases, leaving 10 bases between them. CDR3 in DNA: TGTGCCAGCAGTTCAGCCCGCGACAATGAGCAGTTCTTC. Encoded protein: CASSSARDNEQFF.

V and J are TRBV9 and TRBJ2-7, with D possibly matching TRBD1 (6 bases). This CDR3 is built from 15 residues. With 0 bases removed from V and 4 bases from J, the gap between germline ends came to 14 bases. From germline, CDR1 is SGDLS and CDR2 YYNGEE. CDR3 in amino acids: CASSVGGQGLYEQYF. CDR3 nucleotide sequence: TGTGCCAGCAGCGTAGGGGGGCAGGGATTGTACGAGCAGTACTTC.

This chain joins TRBV19 and TRBJ1-1; D remains ambiguous. This CDR3 comprises 13 residues. V was cut by 2 bases and J by 4 bases, with 8 bases left in between. Germline assignment: CDR1 LNHDA and CDR2 SQIVND (reference sequence). The DNA for the CDR3 is TGTGCCAGTAGTATATCCGAGGCCACTGAAGCTTTCTTT. It encodes CASSISEATEAFF.

The V gene is TRBV6-5, the J gene TRBJ1-3; tentative D call: TRBD1 (6 bases). CDR1 is MNHEY and CDR2 is SVGAGI in the germline V gene. V gave up 6 bases and J gave up 4 bases, with 10 bases separating them. The CDR3 loop spans 13 amino acids. The CDR3 region is CASSRTVGNTIYF. The DNA for the CDR3 is TGTGCCAGCAGCCGGACAGTGGGAAACACCATATATTTT.

The V and J genes are TRBV29-1 and TRBJ1-2; 10 bases map to TRBD1. This CDR3 spans 13 amino acids. The J segment lost 8 bases and the V segment lost 4 bases, leaving 7 bases of the junction unmatched. Germline CDR1 is SQVTM and CDR2 is ANQGSEA. The CDR3 reads CSVGFGTGEGYTF. CDR3 in DNA: TGCAGCGTTGGTTTCGGGACAGGGGAAGGCTACACCTTC.